This TCR beta chain was documented in a study of blood T cell repertoires in COVID-19. Overall study context: Both acute and convalescent COVID-19 samples were obtained from the United States, Italy and Spain. PBMCs, B-cell-depleted T cells, or T cells were the source of the cDNA or gDNA that made up the material.

CDR3 length: 12 amino acids. V shed 5 bases, J shed 4 bases, and the junction held 4 bases outside the gene matches. Germline-derived CDR1 and CDR2 are SQVTM and ANQGSEA. Authors' data handling: Counts of nucleated cells, estimated from reference gene primer amplification, were obtained. Assay: immunoSEQ multiplex PCR; the TCRdb copy retains only in-frame clones and omits some. V and J calls and clone size are given by that table; D and trimming were obtained from the DNA. The data show fewer than 450,000 clones, under 95% seen once. V is TRBV29-1 and J is TRBJ2-7; the match to TRBD1 covers 8 bases. The TCR comes from a young woman who had recovered from COVID-19. The sequencing input was peripheral blood. The CDR3 DNA follows: TGCAGCGTTCAGACAGGGGCATACGAGCAGTACGTC. Translated: CSVQTGAYEQYV.